A selection of T cell receptor beta chains follows, all from one sample in a study of blood T cell repertoires in COVID-19. Sequencing used immunoSEQ multiplex PCR; TCRdb keeps in-frame clones, though not all of them. This table has fewer than 200,000 clones, over 80% appearing once. The material sequenced was PBMCs or T cells enriched from blood (not recorded which). These receptors came from a woman aged 50 to 65 who had recovered from COVID-19. CDR3s include the opening cysteine and the closing phenylalanine or tryptophan.

>TRBV6-6
CASSYSTGQEGNTIYF
>TRBV27
CASSPPGQMNTEAFF
>TRBV12-3/TRBV12-4
CASELIRGSEAFF
>TRBV6-5
CASSPRQSFEAFF
>TRBV19
CASAPSGRARETQYF
>TRBV9
CASSVGVAGGADTQYF
>TRBV9
CASSDLGFGRGNEQFF
>TRBV13
CASRWRGTEETQYF
>TRBV10-3
CATGTGANSPLHF
>TRBV7-2
CASNPRGYDQPQHF
>TRBV27
CASSPSTGDAFGFF
>TRBV6-2/TRBV6-3
CASSPRQGRAGYTF
>TRBV9
CASGGLAGVNEQFF
>TRBV28
CASSATGYGYTF
>TRBV7-2
CASSRRQGRETQYF
>TRBV5-1
CASSLWGVNTEAFF
>TRBV10-2
CASRLQGTGELFF
>TRBV7-8
CASSLIYGYTF
>TRBV18
CASSPPTGGGSPLHF
>TRBV6-5
CATLALSEGGELFF
>TRBV5-1
CASSFLAGPETNTGELFF
>TRBV4-1
CASSQEGTASSEAFF
>TRBV10-1
CASSDRAGAGETQYF
>TRBV18
CASSQGSVGTEAFF
>TRBV6-5
CASRRGGSPLHF
>TRBV9
CASSVAPGPGANVLTF
>TRBV5-4
CASRHYGPTGELFF
>TRBV6-5
CASKLVYGDTQYF
>TRBV9
CASSVVASGLYNEQFF
>TRBV9
CASSVAAGRDTQYF
>TRBV7-9
CASSYTIPGQGIGGYTF
>TRBV6-4
CASHSGKEDNEQFF
>TRBV27
CASGEGNQPQHF
>TRBV19
CASTPVRGVDTEAFF
>TRBV10-2
CASSERPGTGNSEAFF
>TRBV28
CASSLWQGATNEKLFF
>TRBV27
CAVARGARGTEAFF
>TRBV7-9
CASGAGGEEFF
>TRBV7-2
CASTLGRTQETQYF
>TRBV14
CASSPPRDTKGWDNEQFF
>TRBV18
CASSPSGGGGNTIYF
>TRBV2
CASGKDTNTEAFF
>TRBV18
CASSPGRGIGYTF
>TRBV29-1
CSANVGDTRAFF
>TRBV28
CATKNEGGRGYTF
>TRBV6-5
CASSYGAGGTGELFF
>TRBV24-1
CATSDLPTQGASGYTF
>TRBV11-2
CASSLRTGSNYGYTF
>TRBV19
CATGEPNTDTQYF
>TRBV27
CASSSGQYYGYTF
>TRBV30
CAWSGGGITSTDTQYF
>TRBV6-1
CASSEARSDTQYF
>TRBV27
CASSLLGTGGATEAFF
>TRBV28
CASSPGQGGGEQFF
>TRBV5-5
CASSRPGGQEQFF